Sequencing of this TCR beta chain was carried out in a study of T cell repertoires in cytomegalovirus infection. Study summary: Public TCR beta signatures were indicative of both CMV infection and a matching HLA type.

Points from the study as a whole: Carriage of CMV together with the relevant HLA was identifiable through cumulative public TCR beta family frequency. HLA-C-restricted CMV clonotypes gave the most frequent clonotype in two of eight donors.

MiXCR, applied by TCRdb to the reads, yields one record per CDR3 protein. This table holds some 680,000 distinct CDR3 sequences, 35% to 45% found once. As to this clonotype: Its cognate antigen is unknown.

Germline-derived CDR1 and CDR2 are DFQATT and SNEGSKA (reference sequence). Trimming removed 0 bases from V and 7 bases from J; junction bases left unmatched: 9. The CDR3 is 17 residues long. The sequence was collected from a human donor in good health (CMV status not recorded). Some clones in this sample may be carry-over from other donors' samples. The sample comprised PBMCs. The chain is built from TRBV20-1 and TRBJ1-6, with 10 bases aligning to TRBD1. For the CDR3, the DNA is TGCAGTGCTAGAGACTCCCTGGGACAGGGGTTGAATTCACCCCTCCACTTT. This translates into CSARDSLGQGLNSPLHF.